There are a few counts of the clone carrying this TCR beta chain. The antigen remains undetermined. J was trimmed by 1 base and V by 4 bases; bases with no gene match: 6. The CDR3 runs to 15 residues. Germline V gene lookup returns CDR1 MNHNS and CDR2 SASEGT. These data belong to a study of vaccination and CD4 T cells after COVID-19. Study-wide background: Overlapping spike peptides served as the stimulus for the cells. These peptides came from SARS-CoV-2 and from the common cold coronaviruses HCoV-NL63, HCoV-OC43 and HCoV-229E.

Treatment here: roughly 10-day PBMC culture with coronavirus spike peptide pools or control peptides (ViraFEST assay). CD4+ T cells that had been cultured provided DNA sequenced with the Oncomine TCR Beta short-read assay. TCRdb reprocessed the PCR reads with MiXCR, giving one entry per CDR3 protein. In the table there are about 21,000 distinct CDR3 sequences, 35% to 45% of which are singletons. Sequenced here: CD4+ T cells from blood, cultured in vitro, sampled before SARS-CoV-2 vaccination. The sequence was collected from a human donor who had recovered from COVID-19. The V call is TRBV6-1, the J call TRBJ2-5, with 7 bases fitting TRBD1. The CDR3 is CASSARTGTQETQYF. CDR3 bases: TGTGCCAGCAGTGCTCGGACAGGCACCCAAGAGACCCAGTACTTC.